This section outlines one T cell receptor (beta chain) sequence together with its context. Its antigen is still unknown. This entry is derived from a study of T cell responses to AZD1222 COVID-19 vaccine. Study-wide points: Spike-wide vaccine-associated CD4 TCRs dominated at 160-218 and 743-854. The breadth and depth of Spike-specific TCRs increased once two AZD1222 doses had been given. The donor cohort was predominantly white British with a female majority, and clonal diversity may have been underestimated.

Second doses that came at about 4 or about 12 weeks were put together. J lost 3 bases, V lost 6 bases, and 2 bases had no gene match. This CDR3 comprises 12 residues. CDR1 and CDR2 from the germline V gene are MDHEN and SYDVKM. Libraries were prepared by immunoSEQ multiplex PCR; TCRdb keeps only in-frame clonotypes and omits some of them. The table lists roughly 120,000 clones, around 89% of them singletons. The chain has TRBV28 and TRBJ2-7; 7 nucleotides agree with TRBD2. This sample comprised peripheral blood, obtained 28 days after the second AZD1222 dose. The receptor was isolated from an adult who received the AZD1222 COVID-19 vaccine. The CDR3 DNA is TGTGCCAGCAGCCCGGGGGGCTACGAGCAGTACTTC. It yields the protein CASSPGGYEQYF.